The sequence of this T cell receptor beta chain was determined in a study of T cell responses to AZD1222 COVID-19 vaccine. Looking at the study overall: Whether given at about 4 or about 12 weeks, second doses were pooled.

V was clipped by 7 bases and J by 10 bases; unmatched bases: 12. The CDR3 has 14 residues. Germline CDR1 reads SGHRS; CDR2 reads YFSETQ. Profiled with immunoSEQ multiplex PCR; TCRdb holds only in-frame clones, not every one. The repertoire holds under 150,000 clones, with 93% as singletons. The chain carries TRBV5-1 and TRBJ2-1; 9 nucleotides align to TRBD1. This material consisted of peripheral blood, taken on day 0 of AZD1222 vaccination. The sequence derives from an adult in good health. DNA of the CDR3: TGCGCCAGCGGGGGGACAGGGCTAAACCGGGAGCAGTTCTTC. It encodes CASGGTGLNREQFF.